The text below deals with one T cell receptor (beta chain). A TCRbeta library incorporating unique molecular identifiers was prepared. TCRdb processed the PCR reads anew with MiXCR; each CDR3 protein has one entry. Of hundreds of thousands of distinct CDR3 sequences in the sample, around 12% were seen once. The V end was cut by 6 bases, the J end by 0 bases, with 12 bases between. Germline loops: CDR1 MGHRA, CDR2 YSYEKL. This CDR3 is built from 15 residues. This specimen belongs to a study of T-cell reconstitution after alpha-beta-depleted transplantation in children. The origin of this receptor is a girl aged 2-9 years with congenital amegakaryocytic thrombocytopenia, due to receive a stem cell transplant. Sequences were derived from PBMCs, sampled before TCRalphabeta/CD19-depleted stem cell transplant. V is TRBV4-1 and J is TRBJ1-3, with D hard to call. The CDR3 here is CASRKAGSSGNTIYF. The CDR3 nucleotides read TGCGCCAGCAGGAAAGCGGGTAGCTCTGGAAACACCATATATTTT.